A single sample is the source of the 17 T cell receptor beta chains below, sequenced in a study of identical twins. TCRdb re-derived calls from the 5' RACE reads in MiXCR, one entry per CDR3 protein. The sample holds 350,000 to 450,000 distinct CDR3 sequences, under 20% seen once. The sample consisted of naive T cells sorted from blood. The receptors derive from a man between 45 and 60 years old in good health.

The sample holds one count of this clonotype. It is likely a read error, because the conserved phenylalanine at the end of the CDR3 is missing. The chain couples TRBV20-1 to TRBJ2-5; 9 bases align to TRBD1. J lost 2 bases, V lost 4 bases, and 8 bases had no gene match. CDR1 DFQATT and CDR2 SNEGSKA come from the germline V gene (reference sequence). The CDR3 length is 15 residues. CDR3 sequence: CSANSGTGIQETQYI. For the CDR3, the DNA is TGCAGTGCTAACTCCGGGACAGGGATACAAGAGACCCAGTACATC.

The rearrangement links TRBV6-2 or TRBV6-3 to TRBJ2-5, with unresolved D. Germline V gene lookup returns CDR1 MNHEY and CDR2 SVGEGT. With 2 bases removed from V and 5 bases from J, the gap between germline ends came to 9 bases. The CDR3 is made up of 13 amino acids. DNA of the CDR3: TGTGCCAGCAGTTACGGAAGATGGGAGACCCAGTACTTC. It specifies CASSYGRWETQYF.

Of note for this clonotype: Being one base from a much bigger clone, this may be a read error. V usage is TRBV2 and J usage is TRBJ2-1; 9 bases map to TRBD2. This CDR3 is built from 13 residues. Germline V gives CDR1 SNHLY, CDR2 FYNNEI. CDR3 sequence reads: CASSGLAGNELFF. CDR3 coding DNA: TGTGCCAGCAGTGGTCTAGCGGGAAATGAGCTGTTCTTC.

Points on this clonotype: A much more abundant neighbour one base away suggests this may be a read error. V usage is TRBV5-1 and J usage is TRBJ2-1, with 9 bases fitting TRBD2. Germline lookup yields CDR1 SGHRS and CDR2 YFSETQ. The CDR3 sequence is 16 residues long. The CDR3 nucleotides are TGCGCCAGCAGCTTGGTCGGGGCGGGAGGGAGGAATGAGCGGTTCTTC. Translated: CASSLVGAGGRNERFF.

The DNA for the CDR3 is TGTGCCAGCAGTCTCCGGGACACTTACTACAATGAGCAGTTCTTC. Its translation is CASSLRDTYYNEQFF. The chain employs TRBV28 and TRBJ2-1; D possibly corresponds to TRBD1 (6 bases). This CDR3 is built from 15 residues. CDR1 is MDHEN, CDR2 SYDVKM, per germline. Trimming took 5 bases from V and 3 from J, leaving 14 bases between them.

This clonotype was seen ten or more times. V is TRBV20-1 and J is TRBJ1-1; no reliable D call. V was trimmed by 4 bases and J by 0 bases, leaving 9 bases between them. CDR1 DFQATT and CDR2 SNEGSKA come from the germline V gene (reference sequence). This CDR3 has 13 amino acids. The CDR3 reads CSAITAMNTEAFF. The CDR3 DNA follows: TGCAGTGCTATCACGGCAATGAACACTGAAGCTTTCTTT.

The rearrangement links TRBV5-1 to TRBJ2-1, with 10 bases identical to TRBD2. J was trimmed by 6 bases and V by 5 bases; bases with no gene match: 2. Germline CDR1 reads SGHRS; CDR2 reads YFSETQ. This CDR3 contains 13 residues. The DNA for the CDR3 is TGCGCCAGCAGGAGGACTAGCGGCAATGAGCAGTTCTTC. This translates into CASRRTSGNEQFF.

A few counts support this clonotype. CDR3: CASSPGTYNSPLHF. The CDR3 DNA reads as TGTGCCAGCAGTCCTGGGACCTATAATTCACCCCTCCACTTT. The V and J genes are TRBV28 and TRBJ1-6; D is uncertain. Per the germline V gene, CDR1 is MDHEN and CDR2 is SYDVKM. V was shortened by 5 bases and J by 2 bases, with 7 bases between the two germline ends. There are 14 residues in the CDR3.

The sample holds many counts of this clonotype. This sequence joins TRBV5-1 and TRBJ2-7; tentative D call: TRBD1 (6 bases). This CDR3 has 13 residues. V dropped 4 bases and J dropped 6 bases, with 14 bases sitting between them. CDR1 and CDR2 (germline): SGHRS, YFSETQ. CDR3 residues: CASSGTGIIEQYF. The CDR3 nucleotides are TGCGCCAGCAGCGGCACAGGGATCATCGAGCAGTACTTC. Combining the CDR3 with reference TRBV5-1 and TRBJ2-7 gives the whole variable domain KAGVTQTPRYLIKTRGQQVTLSCSPISGHRSVSWYQQTPGQGLQFLFEYFSETQRNKGNFPGRFSGRQFSNSRSEMNVSTLELGDSALYLCASSGTGIIEQYFGPGTRLTVT.

This clonotype came up a few times. The rearrangement uses TRBV27 and TRBJ1-5, with TRBD1 matching 9 bases. Trimming removed 2 bases from V and 9 bases from J; junction bases left unmatched: 11. The CDR3 extends over 16 amino acids. Looked up from germline, CDR1 is MNHEY and CDR2 is SMNVEV (reference sequence). CDR3: CASSLGPGQGSWPQHF. As DNA, the CDR3 is TGTGCCAGCAGTTTAGGCCCGGGACAGGGCTCTTGGCCCCAGCATTTT.

This clonotype was seen a handful of times. The chain has TRBV5-1 and TRBJ2-1; tentative D call: TRBD2 (5 bases). Germline CDR1 is SGHRS and CDR2 is YFSETQ. The CDR3 spans 14 residues. Trimming shortened V by 4 bases and J by 1 base, and 9 bases separated the two germline ends. CDR3 region: CASSVSGSYNEQFF. As DNA, the CDR3 is TGCGCCAGCAGCGTGTCGGGGTCCTACAATGAGCAGTTCTTC.

This clonotype has at least ten counts. CDR3: CSARELPRTSGRYNEQFF. DNA for the CDR3: TGCAGTGCTAGAGAACTTCCCCGGACTAGCGGGAGATATAATGAGCAGTTCTTC. V and J are TRBV20-1 and TRBJ2-1; 13 bases are shared with TRBD2. Unmatched junction bases numbered 12, after V lost 0 bases and J lost 7 bases. The CDR3 runs to 18 residues. CDR1 is DFQATT and CDR2 is SNEGSKA in the germline V gene (reference sequence).

This clonotype was seen at least ten times. The rearrangement joins TRBV5-1 to TRBJ2-6, with 10 bases fitting TRBD1. Germline V gives CDR1 SGHRS, CDR2 YFSETQ. The V gene end was trimmed by 2 bases and the J gene end by 4 bases; junction bases not matched to a gene: 3. The CDR3 covers 16 residues. CDR3 in amino acids: CASSFDRGPGANVLTF. The CDR3 DNA reads TGCGCCAGCAGCTTCGACAGGGGGCCCGGGGCCAACGTCCTGACTTTC.

This rearrangement joins TRBV13 to TRBJ2-3; TRBD2 agrees at 11 bases. Germline CDR1 and CDR2: PRHDT and FYEKMQ (reference sequence). V shed 5 bases and J 6 bases; nucleotides not matched to a gene: 19. This CDR3 contains 19 residues. CDR3 in amino acids: CASSVQALFSGRAMDTQYF. CDR3 nucleotides: TGTGCCAGCAGCGTACAAGCCCTCTTTAGCGGGAGGGCTATGGATACGCAGTATTTT.

The chain recombines TRBV30 with TRBJ2-3; no clear D. The CDR3 is 11 amino acids. Trimming took off 4 bases at V and 6 bases at J, with 8 bases between the two ends. Germline V CDR1 and CDR2: GTSNPN, SVGIG (reference sequence). CDR3 sequence (DNA): TGTGCCTGGAACGACGTCGATACGCAGTATTTT. Residues: CAWNDVDTQYF.

The rearrangement links TRBV28 to TRBJ1-1, with D possibly matching TRBD1 (6 bases). The CDR3 runs to 14 residues. CDR1 is MDHEN, CDR2 SYDVKM, per germline. Trimming took off 3 bases at V and 1 base at J, with 9 bases between the two ends. CDR3 loop: CASSLGHTNTEAFF. For the CDR3, the DNA is TGTGCCAGCAGTTTGGGACATACGAACACTGAAGCTTTCTTT.

The sample holds many counts of this clonotype. The chain has TRBV7-8 and TRBJ2-1, with D tentatively TRBD2 (6 bases). The CDR3 contains 16 residues. Trimming shortened V by 5 bases and J by 4 bases, and 18 bases separated the two germline ends. Germline V gene sequence: CDR1 SGHVS, CDR2 FQNEAQ. For the CDR3, the DNA is TGTGCCAGCAGCAGTTCGGGAGCGGTGGCTTACAATGAGCAGTTCTTC. This codes for CASSSSGAVAYNEQFF. Together with reference TRBV7-8 and TRBJ2-1, the CDR3 gives the full variable domain: GAGVSQSPRYKVAKRGQDVALRCDPISGHVSLFWYQQALGQGPEFLTYFQNEAQLDKSGLPSDRFFAERPEGSVSTLKIQRTQQEDSAVYLCASSSSGAVAYNEQFFGPGTRLTVL.